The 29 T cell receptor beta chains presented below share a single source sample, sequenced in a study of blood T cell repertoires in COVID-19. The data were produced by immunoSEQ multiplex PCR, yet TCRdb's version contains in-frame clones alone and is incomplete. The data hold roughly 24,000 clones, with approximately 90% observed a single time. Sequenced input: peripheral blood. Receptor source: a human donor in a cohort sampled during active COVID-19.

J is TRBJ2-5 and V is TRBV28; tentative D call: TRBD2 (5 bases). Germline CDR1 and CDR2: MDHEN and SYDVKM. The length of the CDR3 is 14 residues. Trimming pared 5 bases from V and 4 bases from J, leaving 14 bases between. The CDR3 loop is CASSGRRAPETQYF. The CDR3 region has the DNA TGTGCCAGCAGTGGGCGGCGGGCCCCAGAGACCCAGTACTTC.

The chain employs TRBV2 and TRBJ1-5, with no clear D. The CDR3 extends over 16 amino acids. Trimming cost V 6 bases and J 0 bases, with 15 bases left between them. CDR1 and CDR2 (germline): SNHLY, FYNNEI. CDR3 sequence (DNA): TGTGCCAGCAGCGTACAGTCTATCTATAGCAATCAGCCCCAGCATTTT. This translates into CASSVQSIYSNQPQHF. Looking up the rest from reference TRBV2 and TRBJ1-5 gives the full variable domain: EPEVTQTPSHQVTQMGQEVILRCVPISNHLYFYWYRQILGQKVEFLVSFYNNEISEKSEIFDDQFSVERPDGSNFTLKIRSTKLEDSAMYFCASSVQSIYSNQPQHFGDGTRLSIL.

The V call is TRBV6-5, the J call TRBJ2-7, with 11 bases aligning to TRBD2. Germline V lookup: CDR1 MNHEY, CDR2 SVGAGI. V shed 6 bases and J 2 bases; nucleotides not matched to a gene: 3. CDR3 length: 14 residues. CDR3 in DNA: TGTGCCAGCAGGGGGACTAGCGGTCCCTACGAGCAGTACTTC. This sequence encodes CASRGTSGPYEQYF.

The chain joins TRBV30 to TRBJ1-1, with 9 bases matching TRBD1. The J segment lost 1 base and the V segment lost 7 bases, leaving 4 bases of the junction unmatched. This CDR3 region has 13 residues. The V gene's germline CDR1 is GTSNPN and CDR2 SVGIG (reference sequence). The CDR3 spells CALRQGGNTEAFF. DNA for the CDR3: TGTGCCTTAAGACAGGGGGGGAACACTGAAGCTTTCTTT.

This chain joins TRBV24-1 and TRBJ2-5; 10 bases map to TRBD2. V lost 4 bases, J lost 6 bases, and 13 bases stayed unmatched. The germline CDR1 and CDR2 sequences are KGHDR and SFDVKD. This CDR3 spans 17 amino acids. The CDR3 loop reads CATSDHGASGSWKTQYF. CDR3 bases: TGTGCCACCAGTGACCATGGGGCTAGCGGGAGTTGGAAGACCCAGTACTTC.

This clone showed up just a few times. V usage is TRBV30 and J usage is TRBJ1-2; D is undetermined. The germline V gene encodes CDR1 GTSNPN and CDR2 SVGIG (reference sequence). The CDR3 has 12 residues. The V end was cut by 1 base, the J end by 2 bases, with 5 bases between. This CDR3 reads CAWSDQNYGYTF. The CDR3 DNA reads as TGTGCCTGGAGTGATCAGAACTATGGCTACACCTTC.

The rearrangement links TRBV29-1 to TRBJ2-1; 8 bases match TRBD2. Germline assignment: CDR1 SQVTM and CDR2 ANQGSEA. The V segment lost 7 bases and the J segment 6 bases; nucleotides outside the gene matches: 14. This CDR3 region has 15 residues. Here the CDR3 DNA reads TGCAGCGCCCCGGGGGGGAGCGGGATATTCAATGAGCAGTTCTTC. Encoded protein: CSAPGGSGIFNEQFF.

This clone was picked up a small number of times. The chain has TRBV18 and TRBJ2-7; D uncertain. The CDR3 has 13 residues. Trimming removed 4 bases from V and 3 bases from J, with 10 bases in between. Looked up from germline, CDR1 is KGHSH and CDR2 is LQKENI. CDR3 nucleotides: TGTGCCAGCTCACGTTCACAGAGCTACGAGCAGTACTTC. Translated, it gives CASSRSQSYEQYF.

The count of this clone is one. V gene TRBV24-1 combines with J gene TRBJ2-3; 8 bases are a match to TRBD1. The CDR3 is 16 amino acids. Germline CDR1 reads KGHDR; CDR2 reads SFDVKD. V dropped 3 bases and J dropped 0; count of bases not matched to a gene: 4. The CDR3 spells CATSDQTGASTDTQYF. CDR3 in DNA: TGTGCCACCAGTGATCAGACAGGGGCTAGCACAGATACGCAGTATTTT.

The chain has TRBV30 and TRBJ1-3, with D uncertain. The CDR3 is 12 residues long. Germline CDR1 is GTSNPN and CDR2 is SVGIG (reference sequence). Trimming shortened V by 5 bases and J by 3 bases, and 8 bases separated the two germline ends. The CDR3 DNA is TGTGCCTGGGGTTTCGTTGGAAACACCATATATTTT. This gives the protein CAWGFVGNTIYF. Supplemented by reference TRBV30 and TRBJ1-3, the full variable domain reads SQTIHQWPATLVQPVGSPLSLECTVEGTSNPNLYWYRQAAGRGLQLLFYSVGIGQISSEVPQNLSASRPQDRQFILSSKKLLLSDSGFYLCAWGFVGNTIYFGEGSWLTVV.

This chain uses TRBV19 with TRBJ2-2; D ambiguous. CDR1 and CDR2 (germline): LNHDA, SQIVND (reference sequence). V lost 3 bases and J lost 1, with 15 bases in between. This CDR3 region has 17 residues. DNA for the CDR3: TGTGCCAGTAGTATGAAGTTAGGCAGGTTGAACACCGGGGAGCTGTTTTTT. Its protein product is CASSMKLGRLNTGELFF.

The CDR3 loop reads CASSYPTRERAEAFF. The DNA of the CDR3 is TGTGCCAGCAGTTACCCGACAAGGGAGAGGGCTGAAGCTTTCTTT. This chain connects TRBV6-5 to TRBJ1-1; no definite D call. CDR1 MNHEY and CDR2 SVGAGI come from the germline V gene. This CDR3 has 15 residues. Between the trimmed V and J ends, which lost 2 bases and 6 bases, there was a span of 16 bases.

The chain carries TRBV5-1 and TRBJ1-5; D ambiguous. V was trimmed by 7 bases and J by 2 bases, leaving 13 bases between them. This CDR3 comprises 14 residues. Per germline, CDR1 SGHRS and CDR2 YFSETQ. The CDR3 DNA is TGCGCCAGCTCACCTGTCGCGGGCAATCAGCCCCAGCATTTT. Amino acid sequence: CASSPVAGNQPQHF.

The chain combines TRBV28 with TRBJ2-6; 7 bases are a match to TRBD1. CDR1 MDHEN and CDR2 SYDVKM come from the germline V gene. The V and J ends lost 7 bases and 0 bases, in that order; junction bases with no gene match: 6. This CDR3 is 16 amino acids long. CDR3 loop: CASIEGAFSGANVLTF. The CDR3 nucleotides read TGTGCCAGCATAGAGGGGGCATTCTCTGGGGCCAACGTCCTGACTTTC. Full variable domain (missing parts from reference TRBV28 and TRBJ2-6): DVKVTQSSRYLVKRTGEKVFLECVQDMDHENMFWYRQDPGLGLRLIYFSYDVKMKEKGDIPEGYSVSREKKERFSLILESASTNQTSMYLCASIEGAFSGANVLTFGAGSRLTVL.

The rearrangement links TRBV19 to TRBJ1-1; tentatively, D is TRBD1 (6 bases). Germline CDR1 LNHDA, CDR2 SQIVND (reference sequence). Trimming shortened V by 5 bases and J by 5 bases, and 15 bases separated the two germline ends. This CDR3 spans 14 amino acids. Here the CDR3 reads CASSGTGRGTEAFF. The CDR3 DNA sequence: TGTGCCAGTAGTGGAACAGGGCGGGGGACTGAAGCTTTCTTT.

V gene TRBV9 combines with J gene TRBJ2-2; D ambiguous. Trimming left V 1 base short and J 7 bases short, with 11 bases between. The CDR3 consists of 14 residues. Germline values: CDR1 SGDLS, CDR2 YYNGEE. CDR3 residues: CASSVFGEIGELFF. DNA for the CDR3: TGTGCCAGCAGCGTATTCGGAGAAATCGGGGAGCTGTTTTTT. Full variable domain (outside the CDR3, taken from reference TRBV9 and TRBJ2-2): DSGVTQTPKHLITATGQRVTLRCSPRSGDLSVYWYQQSLDQGLQFLIQYYNGEERAKGNILERFSAQQFPDLHSELNLSSLELGDSALYFCASSVFGEIGELFFGEGSRLTVL.

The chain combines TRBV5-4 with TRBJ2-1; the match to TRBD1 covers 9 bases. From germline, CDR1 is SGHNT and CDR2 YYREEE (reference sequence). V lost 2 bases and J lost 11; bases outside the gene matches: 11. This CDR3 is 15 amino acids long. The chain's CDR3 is CASSFYRGRGQKQFF. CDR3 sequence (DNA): TGTGCCAGCAGCTTTTACAGGGGGCGAGGACAGAAGCAGTTCTTC.

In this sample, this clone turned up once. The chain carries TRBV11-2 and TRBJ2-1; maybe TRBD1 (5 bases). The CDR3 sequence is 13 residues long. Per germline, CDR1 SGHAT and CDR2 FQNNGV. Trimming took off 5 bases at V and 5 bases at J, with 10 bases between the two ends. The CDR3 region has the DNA TGTGCCAGCAGCCTGGGGCGACACAATGAGCAGTTCTTC. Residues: CASSLGRHNEQFF.

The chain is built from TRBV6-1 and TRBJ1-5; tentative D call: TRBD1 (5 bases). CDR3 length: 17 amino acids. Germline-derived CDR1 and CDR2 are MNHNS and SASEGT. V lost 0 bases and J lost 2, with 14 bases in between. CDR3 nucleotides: TGTGCCAGCAGTGAAGCGGGGGGAGGGGTTGGCAATCAGCCCCAGCATTTT. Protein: CASSEAGGGVGNQPQHF.

The CDR3 DNA sequence: TGTGCCAGCAGCTTATCTCAGGGGAGAGTTGGTGAAGCTTTCTTT. As protein: CASSLSQGRVGEAFF. V gene TRBV7-2 combines with J gene TRBJ1-1; TRBD1 is a possible D gene (6 bases). This CDR3 comprises 15 residues. V lost 2 bases and J lost 7, with 17 bases in between. Germline V gene sequence: CDR1 SGHTA, CDR2 FQGNSA.

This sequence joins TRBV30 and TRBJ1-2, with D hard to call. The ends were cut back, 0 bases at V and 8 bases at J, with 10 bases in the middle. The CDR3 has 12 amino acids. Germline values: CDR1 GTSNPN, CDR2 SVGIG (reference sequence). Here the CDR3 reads CAWSVVAAGYTF. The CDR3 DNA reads TGTGCCTGGAGTGTGGTAGCTGCAGGCTACACCTTC.

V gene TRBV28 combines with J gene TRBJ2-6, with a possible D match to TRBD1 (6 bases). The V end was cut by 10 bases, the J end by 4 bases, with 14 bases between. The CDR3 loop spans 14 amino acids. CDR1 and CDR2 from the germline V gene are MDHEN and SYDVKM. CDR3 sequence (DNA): TGTGCCATACCGGCAGGGGTCGGGGCCAACGTCCTGACTTTC. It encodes CAIPAGVGANVLTF.

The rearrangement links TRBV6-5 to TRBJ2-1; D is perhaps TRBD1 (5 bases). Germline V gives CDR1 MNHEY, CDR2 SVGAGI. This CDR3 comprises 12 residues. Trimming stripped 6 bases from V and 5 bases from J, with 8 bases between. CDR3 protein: CASRQGHNEQFF. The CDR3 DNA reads TGTGCCAGCAGGCAGGGCCACAATGAGCAGTTCTTC.

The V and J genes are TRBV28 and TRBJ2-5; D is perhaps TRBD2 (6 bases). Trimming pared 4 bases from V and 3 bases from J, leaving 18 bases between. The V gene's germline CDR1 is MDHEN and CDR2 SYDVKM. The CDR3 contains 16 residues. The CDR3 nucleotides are TGTGCCAGCAGTTACCCGGGACTTCTGGCGGAAGAGACCCAGTACTTC. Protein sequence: CASSYPGLLAEETQYF. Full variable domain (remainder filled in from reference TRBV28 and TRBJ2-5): DVKVTQSSRYLVKRTGEKVFLECVQDMDHENMFWYRQDPGLGLRLIYFSYDVKMKEKGDIPEGYSVSREKKERFSLILESASTNQTSMYLCASSYPGLLAEETQYFGPGTRLLVL.

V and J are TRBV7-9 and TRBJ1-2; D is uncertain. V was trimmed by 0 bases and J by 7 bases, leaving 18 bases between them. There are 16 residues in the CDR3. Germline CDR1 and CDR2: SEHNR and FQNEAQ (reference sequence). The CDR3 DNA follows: TGTGCCAGCAGCTTAGCGCGCGGGTCCGGAGGTAGTGGCTACACCTTC. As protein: CASSLARGSGGSGYTF. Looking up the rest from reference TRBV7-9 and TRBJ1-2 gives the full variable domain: DTGVSQNPRHKITKRGQNVTFRCDPISEHNRLYWYRQTLGQGPEFLTYFQNEAQLEKSRLLSDRFSAERPKGSFSTLEIQRTEQGDSAMYLCASSLARGSGGSGYTFGSGTRLTVV.

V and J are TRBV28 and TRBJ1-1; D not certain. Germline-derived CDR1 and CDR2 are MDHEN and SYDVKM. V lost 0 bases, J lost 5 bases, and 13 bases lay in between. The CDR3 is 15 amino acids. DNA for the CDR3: TGTGCCAGCAGTTTATGGGAGGCGGGAAGGACTGAAGCTTTCTTT. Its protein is CASSLWEAGRTEAFF.

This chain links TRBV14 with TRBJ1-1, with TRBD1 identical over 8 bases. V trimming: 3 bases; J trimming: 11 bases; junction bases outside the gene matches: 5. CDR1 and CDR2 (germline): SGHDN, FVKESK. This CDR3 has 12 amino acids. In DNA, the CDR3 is TGTGCCAGCAGCCACGGACAGGGCTATGCTTTCTTT. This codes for CASSHGQGYAFF.

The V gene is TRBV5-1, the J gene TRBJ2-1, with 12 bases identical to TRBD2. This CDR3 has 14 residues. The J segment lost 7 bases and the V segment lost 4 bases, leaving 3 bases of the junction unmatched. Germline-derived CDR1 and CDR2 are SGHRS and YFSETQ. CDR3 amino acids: CASSPGTSGNEQFF. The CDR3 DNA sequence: TGCGCCAGCAGCCCAGGGACTAGCGGGAATGAGCAGTTCTTC.

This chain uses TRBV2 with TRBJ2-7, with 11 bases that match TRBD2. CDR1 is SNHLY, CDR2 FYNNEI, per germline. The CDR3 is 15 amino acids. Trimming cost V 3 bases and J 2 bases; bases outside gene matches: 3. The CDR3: CASSDILAGAYEQYF. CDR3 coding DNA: TGTGCCAGCAGTGATATACTAGCGGGAGCCTACGAGCAGTACTTC.